This section outlines one T cell receptor beta chain sequence together with its context. Only in-frame clones appear in the TCRdb table, and some are missing; sequencing was by immunoSEQ multiplex PCR. The table has about 150,000 clones, approximately 93% seen once. Germline values: CDR1 MDHEN, CDR2 SYDVKM. CDR3 length: 16 amino acids. Trimming cost V 1 base and J 7 bases, with 19 bases left between them. This entry comes from a study of control samples from healthy donors and cancer patients. This sequence was found in a man aged 35 to 55 in good health. The sequencing sample was made of blood. V is TRBV28 and J is TRBJ1-2; D unclear. Here the CDR3 reads CASSLSLDPGRGGYTF. CDR3 sequence (DNA): TGTGCCAGCAGTTTATCTCTTGACCCAGGACGGGGTGGCTACACCTTC.